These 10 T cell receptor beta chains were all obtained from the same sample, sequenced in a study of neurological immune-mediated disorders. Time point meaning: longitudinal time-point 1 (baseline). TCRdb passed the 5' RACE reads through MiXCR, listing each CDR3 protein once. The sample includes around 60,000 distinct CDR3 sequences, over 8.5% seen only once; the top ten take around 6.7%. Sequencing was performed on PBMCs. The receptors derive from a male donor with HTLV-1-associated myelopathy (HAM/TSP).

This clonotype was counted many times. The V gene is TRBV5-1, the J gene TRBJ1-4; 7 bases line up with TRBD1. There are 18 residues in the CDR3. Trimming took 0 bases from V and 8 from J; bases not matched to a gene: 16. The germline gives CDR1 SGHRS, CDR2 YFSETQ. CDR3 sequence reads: CASSLEGRGIVQPEKLFF. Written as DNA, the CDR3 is TGCGCCAGCAGCTTGGAGGGCAGGGGGATCGTCCAGCCCGAAAAACTGTTTTTT.

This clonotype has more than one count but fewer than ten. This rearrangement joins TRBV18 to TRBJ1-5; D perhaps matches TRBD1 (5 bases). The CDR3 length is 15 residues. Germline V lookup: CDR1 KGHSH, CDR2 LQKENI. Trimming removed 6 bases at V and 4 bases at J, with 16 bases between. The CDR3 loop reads CASSPRDGGNQPQHF. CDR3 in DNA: TGTGCCAGCTCCCCGCGGGACGGGGGGAATCAGCCCCAGCATTTT.

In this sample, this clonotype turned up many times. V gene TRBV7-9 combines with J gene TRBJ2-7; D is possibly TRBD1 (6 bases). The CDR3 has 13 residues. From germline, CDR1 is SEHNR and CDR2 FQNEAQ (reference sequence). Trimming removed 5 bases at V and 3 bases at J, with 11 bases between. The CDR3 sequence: CASSPGTIYEQYF. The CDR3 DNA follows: TGTGCCAGCAGCCCTGGGACAATCTACGAGCAGTACTTC. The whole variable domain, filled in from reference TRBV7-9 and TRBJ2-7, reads DTGVSQNPRHKITKRGQNVTFRCDPISEHNRLYWYRQTLGQGPEFLTYFQNEAQLEKSRLLSDRFSAERPKGSFSTLEIQRTEQGDSAMYLCASSPGTIYEQYFGPGTRLTVT.

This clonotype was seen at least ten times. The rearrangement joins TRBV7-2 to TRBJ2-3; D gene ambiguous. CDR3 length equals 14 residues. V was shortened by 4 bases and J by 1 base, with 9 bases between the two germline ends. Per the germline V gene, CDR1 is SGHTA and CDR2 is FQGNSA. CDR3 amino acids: CASSSGGGTDTQYF. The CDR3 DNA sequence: TGTGCCAGCAGCTCCGGTGGCGGCACAGATACGCAGTATTTT.

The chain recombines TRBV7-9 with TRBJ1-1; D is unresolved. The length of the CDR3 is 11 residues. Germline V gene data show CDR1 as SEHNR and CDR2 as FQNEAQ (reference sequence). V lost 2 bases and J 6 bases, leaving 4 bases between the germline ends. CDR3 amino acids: CASSLSAEAFF. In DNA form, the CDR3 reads TGTGCCAGCAGCTTATCCGCTGAAGCTTTCTTT.

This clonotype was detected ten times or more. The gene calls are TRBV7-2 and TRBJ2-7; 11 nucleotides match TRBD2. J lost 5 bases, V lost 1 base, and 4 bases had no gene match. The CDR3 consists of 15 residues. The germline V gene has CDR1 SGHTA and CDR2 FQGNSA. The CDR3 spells CASSLVAGGPDEQYF. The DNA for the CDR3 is TGTGCCAGCAGCTTAGTAGCGGGGGGGCCTGACGAGCAGTACTTC.

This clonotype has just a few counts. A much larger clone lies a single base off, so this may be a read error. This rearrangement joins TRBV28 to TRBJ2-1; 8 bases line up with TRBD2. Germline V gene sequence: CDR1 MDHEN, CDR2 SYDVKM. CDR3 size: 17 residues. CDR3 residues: CVSSPSPRGGTYNEQFF. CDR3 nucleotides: TGTGTCAGCAGTCCATCACCTCGGGGGGGTACCTACAATGAGCAGTTCTTC.

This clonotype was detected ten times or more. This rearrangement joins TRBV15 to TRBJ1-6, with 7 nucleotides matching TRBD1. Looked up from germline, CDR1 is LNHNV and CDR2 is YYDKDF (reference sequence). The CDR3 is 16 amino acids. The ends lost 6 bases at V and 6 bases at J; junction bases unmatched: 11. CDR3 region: CATRGLDRRSNSPLHF. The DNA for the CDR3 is TGTGCCACCAGAGGTTTGGACAGGCGCTCTAATTCACCCCTCCACTTT.

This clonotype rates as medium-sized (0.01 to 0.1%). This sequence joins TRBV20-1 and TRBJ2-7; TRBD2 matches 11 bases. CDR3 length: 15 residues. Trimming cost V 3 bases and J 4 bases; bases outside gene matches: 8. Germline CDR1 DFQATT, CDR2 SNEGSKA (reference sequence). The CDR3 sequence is CSASPSTSGGYEQYF. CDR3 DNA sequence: TGCAGTGCTAGCCCCTCTACTAGCGGGGGTTACGAGCAGTACTTC.

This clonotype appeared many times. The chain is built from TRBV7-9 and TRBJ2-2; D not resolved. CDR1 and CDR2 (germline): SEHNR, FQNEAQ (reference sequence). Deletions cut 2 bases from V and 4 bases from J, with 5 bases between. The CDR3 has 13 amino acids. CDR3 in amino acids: CASSLHSTGELFF. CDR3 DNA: TGTGCCAGCAGCTTACACTCCACCGGGGAGCTGTTTTTT.